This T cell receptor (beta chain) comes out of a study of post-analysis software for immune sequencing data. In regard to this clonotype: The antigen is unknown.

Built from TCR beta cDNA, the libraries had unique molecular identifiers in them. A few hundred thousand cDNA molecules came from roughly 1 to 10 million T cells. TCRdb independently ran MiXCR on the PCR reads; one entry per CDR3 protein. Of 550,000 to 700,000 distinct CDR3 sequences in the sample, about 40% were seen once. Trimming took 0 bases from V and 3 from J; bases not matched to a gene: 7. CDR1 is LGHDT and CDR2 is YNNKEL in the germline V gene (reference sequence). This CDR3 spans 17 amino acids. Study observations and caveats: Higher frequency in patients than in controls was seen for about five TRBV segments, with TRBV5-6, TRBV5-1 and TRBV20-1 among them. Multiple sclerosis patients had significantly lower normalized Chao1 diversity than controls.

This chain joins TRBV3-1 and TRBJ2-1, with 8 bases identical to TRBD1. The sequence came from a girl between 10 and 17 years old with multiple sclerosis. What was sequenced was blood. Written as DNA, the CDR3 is TGTGCCAGCAGCCAAGATAACGGACAGGGCATCTACAATGAGCAGTTCTTC. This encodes CASSQDNGQGIYNEQFF.